The 25 T cell receptor beta chains below all came from one sample that was sequenced in a study of post-analysis software for immune sequencing data. Study-level findings and limits: When patients were compared with controls, 4 or 5 TRBV segments were more frequent, TRBV5-6, TRBV5-1 and TRBV20-1 among them.

Unique molecular identifiers tagged the TCR beta cDNA libraries. TCRdb recomputed calls from the PCR reads with MiXCR, one row per CDR3 protein. The table lists hundreds of thousands of distinct CDR3 sequences, around 27% of them singletons. The antigens these receptors bind are not known. Sequencing was performed on blood. Receptor source: a girl aged 5-17 years with multiple sclerosis.

This chain uses TRBV12-3 or TRBV12-4 with TRBJ1-2, with D unresolved. The length of the CDR3 is 14 residues. The V end was cut by 7 bases, the J end by 2 bases, with 14 bases between. The chain's CDR3 is CASTGLPDNYGYTF. The CDR3 coding sequence is TGTGCCAGCACCGGTCTGCCTGACAACTATGGCTACACCTTC.

With respect to this clonotype: The germline gene is not matched at one end of the junction; a read error may be the cause. The V and J genes are TRBV27 and TRBJ1-2, with D tentatively TRBD1 (6 bases). The CDR3 covers 13 residues. The germline CDR1 and CDR2 sequences are MNHEY and SMNVEV (reference sequence). Here the CDR3 reads CASSFNRAYVYTF. The CDR3, as DNA: TGTGCCAGCAGTTTCAACAGGGCCTATGTCTACACCTTC.

DNA of the CDR3: TGTGCCAGCGTTCCGGACGGGACAGATACGCAGTATTTT. Amino acid sequence: CASVPDGTDTQYF. The gene calls are TRBV6-2 or TRBV6-3 and TRBJ2-3; D ambiguous. Germline lookup yields CDR1 MNHEY and CDR2 SVGEGT. This CDR3 is 13 amino acids long. The germline V and J ends were trimmed by 8 bases and 3 bases, with 12 bases remaining between them.

This chain joins TRBV7-2 and TRBJ2-7; 13 positions agree with TRBD2. Germline values: CDR1 SGHTA, CDR2 FQGNSA. J lost 4 bases, V lost 4 bases, and 7 bases had no gene match. CDR3 length: 16 amino acids. The CDR3 region has the DNA TGTGCCAGCAGCTCACCTACTAGCGGGAGGGGGTACGAGCAGTACTTC. This encodes CASSSPTSGRGYEQYF.

V is TRBV20-1 and J is TRBJ2-7; 15 nucleotides align to TRBD2. V lost 7 bases to trimming and J lost 5 bases; unmatched junction nucleotides: 9. The CDR3 is made up of 15 amino acids. CDR1 is DFQATT and CDR2 is SNEGSKA in the germline V gene (reference sequence). In DNA, the CDR3 is TGCAGTGTTACGATACGGACTAGCGGGAGGGACGAGCAGTACTTC. Residues: CSVTIRTSGRDEQYF.

The CDR3 protein is CASSPGTGVSGANVLTF. Written as DNA, the CDR3 is TGTGCCAGCAGCCCCGGGACAGGGGTGTCTGGGGCCAACGTCCTGACTTTC. The V and J genes are TRBV5-6 and TRBJ2-6; 10 bases align to TRBD1. Germline CDR1 is SGHDT and CDR2 is YYEEEE. The V and J ends lost 4 bases and 1 base, in that order; junction bases with no gene match: 5. CDR3 length equals 17 residues.

As to this clonotype: At one boundary the junction diverges from the germline segment, which might be a read error. V usage is TRBV9 and J usage is TRBJ2-5; 8 positions match TRBD1. The germline V gene has CDR1 SGDLS and CDR2 YYNGEE. This CDR3 is 14 amino acids long. The CDR3 protein is CAGSADRAQETQYF. In DNA form, the CDR3 reads TGTGCCGGCAGCGCGGACAGGGCGCAAGAGACCCAGTACTTC.

This clonotype appeared many times. The chain recombines TRBV9 with TRBJ1-2; D perhaps matches TRBD1 (5 bases). The CDR3 extends over 16 amino acids. Trimming pared 0 bases from V and 3 bases from J, leaving 15 bases between. CDR1 SGDLS and CDR2 YYNGEE come from the germline V gene. For the CDR3, the DNA is TGTGCCAGCAGCGTAGCCAGGGAAAATATCGACTATGGCTACACCTTC. Protein sequence: CASSVARENIDYGYTF.

This clonotype was observed a few times. The V call is TRBV20-1, the J call TRBJ2-5; D tentatively fits TRBD1 or TRBD2 (5 bases each). CDR1 and CDR2 (germline): DFQATT, SNEGSKA (reference sequence). The CDR3 consists of 11 residues. Trimming cost V 7 bases and J 1 base, with 7 bases left between them. In nucleotides, the CDR3 is TGCAGTGGGGACGGCCAAGAGACCCAGTACTTC. It specifies CSGDGQETQYF.

This clonotype was picked up a small number of times. The rearrangement uses TRBV18 and TRBJ2-3, with a possible D match to TRBD1 (5 bases). There are 15 residues in the CDR3. The germline gives CDR1 KGHSH, CDR2 LQKENI. The V and J ends lost 3 bases and 4 bases respectively, with 14 bases between them. CDR3 sequence reads: CASSPPQGRADTQYF. The CDR3 coding sequence is TGTGCCAGCTCACCGCCGCAGGGTCGAGCAGATACGCAGTATTTT.

This clonotype was seen ten or more times. The chain employs TRBV7-2 and TRBJ2-1; D is uncertain. V lost 5 bases and J lost 8, with 7 bases in between. Germline-derived CDR1 and CDR2 are SGHTA and FQGNSA. This CDR3 is 11 amino acids long. This CDR3 reads CASSPRHEQFF. CDR3 DNA: TGTGCCAGCAGCCCCCGGCATGAGCAGTTCTTC.

In this sample, this clonotype turned up a few times. The chain joins TRBV20-1 to TRBJ2-1; 11 bases align to TRBD2. From germline, CDR1 is DFQATT and CDR2 SNEGSKA (reference sequence). The CDR3 is 17 residues long. J gave up 4 bases and V 0 bases, and 8 bases lay outside the gene matches. The CDR3 reads CSAREIAGGPGYNEQFF. The CDR3 DNA is TGCAGTGCTAGAGAAATAGCGGGAGGGCCGGGGTACAATGAGCAGTTCTTC.

This clonotype has a handful of counts. This chain connects TRBV7-2 to TRBJ1-5, with no clear D. The V gene's germline CDR1 is SGHTA and CDR2 FQGNSA. The V end was cut by 2 bases, the J end by 2 bases, with 10 bases between. There are 15 residues in the CDR3. The CDR3 is CASSLNRGGNQPQHF. Written as DNA, the CDR3 is TGTGCCAGCAGCTTAAATCGTGGGGGCAATCAGCCCCAGCATTTT.

This clonotype has a handful of counts. V usage is TRBV7-2 and J usage is TRBJ2-3; 8 nucleotides align to TRBD2. The CDR3 contains 15 residues. With V trimmed by 3 bases and J by 5 bases, 7 bases remained unmatched. From germline, CDR1 is SGHTA and CDR2 FQGNSA. The CDR3 reads CASSFERGSVDTQYF. The CDR3 DNA is TGTGCCAGCAGCTTCGAGCGGGGGTCGGTAGATACGCAGTATTTT.

The rearrangement links TRBV7-2 to TRBJ1-2, with 8 bases aligning to TRBD1. V trimming: 0 bases; J trimming: 3 bases; junction bases outside the gene matches: 3. This CDR3 is 15 amino acids long. The germline V gene encodes CDR1 SGHTA and CDR2 FQGNSA. This CDR3 is CASSLADREYYGYTF. CDR3 nucleotides: TGTGCCAGCAGCTTAGCGGACAGGGAATACTATGGCTACACCTTC.

This clonotype was seen a handful of times. DNA of the CDR3: TGTGCCACCTCGCGGGGGGTCGGGGAAAAACTGTTTTTT. The encoded protein is CATSRGVGEKLFF. The rearrangement links TRBV12-3 or TRBV12-4 to TRBJ1-4; D may be TRBD1 (5 bases). Trimming left V 10 bases short and J 8 bases short, with 17 bases between. The CDR3 loop spans 13 amino acids.

The chain couples TRBV28 to TRBJ1-2; D is possibly TRBD1 (6 bases). The CDR3 runs 16 residues. Germline assignment: CDR1 MDHEN and CDR2 SYDVKM. V was pared by 4 bases and J by 1 base, with 16 bases between. The CDR3 nucleotides are TGTGCCAGCAGTTATGGCGGGGGGGCGCGTAACTATGGCTACACCTTC. The encoded protein is CASSYGGGARNYGYTF.

The CDR3 sequence: CAISDGYQETQYF. DNA of the CDR3: TGTGCCATCAGTGACGGCTACCAAGAGACCCAGTACTTC. The chain uses TRBV10-3 and TRBJ2-5; D is undetermined. The CDR3 is made up of 13 amino acids. V gave up 3 bases and J gave up 0 bases, with 5 bases separating them. CDR1 and CDR2 (germline): ENHRY, SYGVKD.

With respect to this clonotype: At one end the junction does not follow the germline gene, possibly because of a read error. The rearrangement uses TRBV5-5 and TRBJ2-5, with 9 bases fitting TRBD2. The CDR3 spans 15 residues. Looked up from germline, CDR1 is SGHKS and CDR2 is YYEKEE (reference sequence). CDR3 DNA sequence: TGTGCCGGCAGCCGGACTAGCGAGAGAGTAGGGACCCAGTACTTC. This gives the protein CAGSRTSERVGTQYF.

The chain uses TRBV6-4 and TRBJ2-1, with D perhaps being TRBD1 or TRBD2 (6 bases each). CDR3 size: 15 residues. Germline V CDR1 and CDR2: MRHNA, SNTAGT. V was cut by 3 bases and J by 6 bases, with 15 bases left in between. CDR3: CASSETEGVGNEQFF. As DNA, the CDR3 is TGTGCCAGCAGTGAAACGGAGGGGGTGGGCAATGAGCAGTTCTTC.

This clonotype was observed at least ten times. The CDR3 region is CASSQVVYEQYF. The CDR3 DNA is TGTGCCAGCAGCCAAGTAGTCTACGAGCAGTACTTC. The chain employs TRBV3-1 and TRBJ2-7; D is undetermined. Germline CDR1 is LGHDT and CDR2 is YNNKEL (reference sequence). V was cut by 1 base and J by 3 bases, with 4 bases left in between. The CDR3 covers 12 residues.

A note on this clonotype: Relative to the germline gene, one junction end is altered; a read error may explain this. This chain links TRBV7-9 with TRBJ2-4; TRBD2 agrees at 8 bases. Looked up from germline, CDR1 is SEHNR and CDR2 is FQNEAQ (reference sequence). The CDR3 totals 15 residues. CDR3 in amino acids: CASSPRGLAKKIQYF. Written as DNA, the CDR3 is TGTGCCAGCAGCCCTCGAGGACTAGCCAAAAAAATTCAGTACTTC.

The CDR3 sequence: CASSWGQGYATNEKLFF. As DNA, the CDR3 is TGTGCCAGCAGCTGGGGACAGGGGTATGCAACTAATGAAAAACTGTTTTTT. The genes are TRBV5-6 and TRBJ1-4, with 10 bases matching TRBD1. CDR1 and CDR2 (germline): SGHDT, YYEEEE. This CDR3 comprises 17 residues. Trimming at V came to 3 bases and at J to 0 bases, leaving 5 bases not matched to a gene.

The CDR3 nucleotides are TGTGCCAGCGCAAGCCCGGCAGCGGGAGTGGTAGATACGCAGTATTTT. This translates into CASASPAAGVVDTQYF. The V and J genes are TRBV28 and TRBJ2-3; 8 bases line up with TRBD2. The trim removed 8 bases at V and 5 bases at J, leaving 15 bases unmatched. The CDR3 loop spans 16 amino acids. Germline V gene lookup returns CDR1 MDHEN and CDR2 SYDVKM. The complete variable domain, with remaining parts taken from reference TRBV28 and TRBJ2-3, reads DVKVTQSSRYLVKRTGEKVFLECVQDMDHENMFWYRQDPGLGLRLIYFSYDVKMKEKGDIPEGYSVSREKKERFSLILESASTNQTSMYLCASASPAAGVVDTQYFGPGTRLTVL.

As for this clonotype: A read error may produce the germline difference seen at one junction end. The chain joins TRBV29-1 to TRBJ2-1; tentative D call: TRBD1 (6 bases). CDR3 length equals 13 residues. CDR1 is SQVTM and CDR2 is ANQGSEA in the germline V gene. DNA for the CDR3: TGCAGCGTGGAAGTGACAGGACAAGAGACCCAGTTCTTC. Translating it yields CSVEVTGQETQFF.